These 8 T cell receptor beta chains share one sample of origin, sequenced in a study of metastatic and nonmetastatic thyroid tumors. No patient had received any treatment before thyroid surgery. TCRdb re-called clones from the PCR reads using MiXCR. The sample has 45,000 or so clones; roughly 16% are singletons. Sample: blood. The receptors were gathered from a female donor with papillary thyroid cancer or a benign thyroid nodule (not recorded which). Some clones in this sample may be carry-over from other donors' samples.

The V gene is TRBV27, the J gene TRBJ2-1, with unresolved D. Germline V CDR1 and CDR2: MNHEY, SMNVEV (reference sequence). CDR3 length: 15 amino acids. Between the trimmed V and J ends, which lost 7 bases and 15 bases, there was a span of 28 bases. CDR3 sequence reads: CASKLTGAVYNKPFF. CDR3 in DNA: TGTGCCAGCAAACTGACTGGAGCTGTCTACAATAAGCCGTTCTTC.

This clone showed up just a few times. Possible read error: a much larger clone is one base away. V gene TRBV29-1 combines with J gene TRBJ2-1; D not resolved. V lost 3 bases and J lost 9, with 18 bases in between. CDR3 size: 14 residues. CDR1 and CDR2 (germline): SQVTM, ANQGSEA. The CDR3 bases are TGCAGCGTTGATCGGGTCCCCAACATGGGTGAGCAGTTCTTC. It translates to CSVDRVPNMGEQFF.

This clone was picked up many times. The chain couples TRBV5-8 to TRBJ2-7; no clear D gene. The CDR3 runs to 16 residues. V shed 0 bases and J shed 0 bases, with 13 bases lying between them. The germline CDR1 and CDR2 sequences are SGHTS and YDEGEE. The CDR3 loop is CASSLVPIGYSYEQYF. In nucleotides, the CDR3 is TGTGCCAGCAGCTTGGTCCCCATTGGATACTCCTACGAGCAGTACTTC.

This clone has at least ten counts. This CDR3 is CSVDPGGDYGYTF. Written as DNA, the CDR3 is TGCAGCGTTGATCCAGGGGGCGACTATGGCTACACCTTC. The gene calls are TRBV29-1 and TRBJ1-2; 8 nucleotides match TRBD1. The germline gives CDR1 SQVTM, CDR2 ANQGSEA. Trimming cost V 3 bases and J 3 bases; bases outside gene matches: 3. The length of the CDR3 is 13 residues.

The chain is built from TRBV6-2 or TRBV6-3 and TRBJ2-7; TRBD2 agrees at 7 bases. Germline CDR1 is MNHEY and CDR2 is SVGEGT. The CDR3 spans 16 residues. V lost 2 bases and J lost 0; bases outside the gene matches: 7. DNA of the CDR3: TGTGCCAGCAGTTACGGTCTAGCGGTAGGCTCCTACGAGCAGTACTTC. It encodes CASSYGLAVGSYEQYF.

This clone came up many times. V gene TRBV7-2 combines with J gene TRBJ1-1, with 7 bases identical to TRBD1. CDR1 and CDR2 (germline): SGHTA, FQGNSA. CDR3 size: 15 residues. Trimming at V came to 1 base and at J to 4 bases, leaving 6 bases not matched to a gene. As DNA, the CDR3 is TGTGCCAGCAGCTTAGACACAGGGGACGGCACTGAAGCTTTCTTT. Translation: CASSLDTGDGTEAFF.

This clone occurred a few times. The J gene is TRBJ2-7, the V gene TRBV6-2 or TRBV6-3, with 8 bases lining up with TRBD1. In germline, CDR1 is MNHEY, CDR2 SVGEGT. With 2 bases clipped from V and 4 bases from J, the junction kept 4 bases outside the gene matches. The CDR3 loop spans 14 amino acids. Here the CDR3 DNA reads TGTGCCAGCAGTTACGGACAGGGAGGATACGAGCAGTACTTC. Amino acids: CASSYGQGGYEQYF.

CDR3: CASSQEGRDRVNGYTF. The CDR3 region has the DNA TGCGCCAGCAGCCAAGAAGGCCGGGACAGGGTAAACGGCTACACCTTC. V and J are TRBV4-1 and TRBJ1-2; 9 nucleotides align to TRBD1. Germline values: CDR1 MGHRA, CDR2 YSYEKL. The CDR3 is 16 amino acids. V lost 0 bases, J lost 8 bases, and 10 bases stayed unmatched.